This TCR beta chain was retrieved from a study of blood T cell repertoires in COVID-19. Whole-study context: Spain, Italy and the United States supplied samples that represented acute and convalescent COVID-19. T cells, B-cell-depleted T cells, or PBMCs supplied cDNA or gDNA.

This clone was seen a handful of times. Profiled with immunoSEQ multiplex PCR; TCRdb holds only in-frame clones, not every one. This table holds 100,000 or so clones, roughly 81% found once. The specimen sequenced was peripheral blood. The clonotype comes from a human donor in a cohort sampled during active COVID-19.

CDR3 amino acids: CASSSPTTSSYNEQFF. CDR3 DNA sequence: TGTGCCAGCAGCTCACCGACTACGAGCTCCTACAATGAGCAGTTCTTC. The rearrangement links TRBV7-9 to TRBJ2-1; D might be TRBD2 (5 bases). Trimming removed 4 bases at V and 0 bases at J, with 13 bases between. CDR1 and CDR2 (germline): SEHNR, FQNEAQ (reference sequence). The CDR3 has 16 residues.